This T cell receptor (beta chain) appears in the sequencing data of a study of OX40 agonist ivuxolimab in advanced cancers. Study-level points and caveats: Those patients achieving a partial response at 0.1-3.0 mg/kg showed among the lowest clonal expansion.

The V end lost 1 base, the J end lost 5 bases, and 20 bases lay between the germline ends. The germline CDR1 and CDR2 sequences are SGHVS and FQNEAQ. The CDR3 is 18 residues long. Of note for this clone: As yet, its antigen is unknown.

The data were produced by immunoSEQ multiplex PCR, yet TCRdb's version contains in-frame clones alone and is incomplete. The data hold some 72,000 clones, with almost 95% observed a single time. The V call is TRBV7-8, the J call TRBJ2-2, with D possibly being TRBD2 (5 bases). The receptor's source is an adult with an advanced solid tumor such as melanoma, head and neck, liver or kidney cancer. The sample consisted of CD4+ or CD8+ T cells sorted from blood, taken in a trial of the OX40 agonist ivuxolimab. The CDR3 reads CASSLVIRSGEHTGELFF. The CDR3 DNA reads TGTGCCAGCAGCTTAGTAATTAGAAGCGGAGAACATACCGGGGAGCTGTTTTTT.